The rows below give T cell receptor beta chains drawn from one sample of a study of cytomegalovirus exposure and HLA in healthy donors. Sequencing used immunoSEQ multiplex PCR; TCRdb keeps in-frame clones, though not all of them. The table has 100,000 to 150,000 clones, over 65% seen once; the top ten hold under 5%. The sequenced sample consisted of PBMCs. These receptor sequences come from a man aged 35 to 55 in good health and CMV-seropositive. CDR3s include the opening cysteine and the closing phenylalanine or tryptophan. Fields, in order: clone size, J gene, V gene, D gene, CDR3 DNA, CDR3 protein. The D gene is left open where the match is weak. Size is stated for part of the rows, as once, few or many counts, or as a class when the clone is expanded.

-,TRBJ2-5,TRBV4-1,TRBD1,TGCGCCAGCAGCCCGGGGGACAGGGCCATTTCGAAAGAGACCCAGTACTTC,CASSPGDRAISKETQYF
-,TRBJ2-3,TRBV7-8,TRBD2,TGTGCCAGCAGCTGGGGACTAGCGGGGGGGAAAGATACGCAGTATTTT,CASSWGLAGGKDTQYF
-,TRBJ2-3,TRBV7-9,TRBD2,TGTGCCAGCAGCTCAATTAGCGGGAGTTTAGATACGCAGTATTTT,CASSSISGSLDTQYF
-,TRBJ2-1,TRBV9,-,TGTGCCAGCAGCGTAGGAGCAGGAATCCACAATGAGCAGTTCTTC,CASSVGAGIHNEQFF
-,TRBJ2-1,TRBV27,TRBD2,TGTGCCAGCAGTGAACCTACCGGGACTAGCGGCCTCTCCTACAATGAGCAGTTCTTC,CASSEPTGTSGLSYNEQFF
-,TRBJ2-2,TRBV5-4,-,TGTGCCAGCAGCGCTGGAGTGGCGGTTCTGAGTACCGGGGAGCTGTTTTTT,CASSAGVAVLSTGELFF
-,TRBJ2-2,TRBV7-2,TRBD2,TGTGCCAGCAGCTTAGTTCTCCGGGCGGGAGGAAAAACCGGGGAGCTGTTTTTT,CASSLVLRAGGKTGELFF
-,TRBJ2-1,TRBV7-2,TRBD2,TGTGCCAGCAGCTTGGCAAGGACTAGCGGGAGAAGAAATGAGCAGTTCTTC,CASSLARTSGRRNEQFF
-,TRBJ2-2,TRBV4-1,-,TGCGCCAGCAGCCAAGAAAGGACTAAGACCGGGGAGCTGTTTTTT,CASSQERTKTGELFF
-,TRBJ1-3,TRBV6-1,-,TGTGCCAGCAGGAAGGGGTTCTCTGGAAACACCATATATTTT,CASRKGFSGNTIYF
-,TRBJ2-3,TRBV7-3,-,TGTGCCAGCAGCCCTGCGAGGCGCGGGGCTACGCAGTATTTT,CASSPARRGATQYF
-,TRBJ2-5,TRBV28,TRBD1,TGTGCCAGCCAACAGGGGCCCCAAGAGACCCAGTACTTC,CASQQGPQETQYF
-,TRBJ1-1,TRBV27,-,TGTGCCAGCAGTTTGGGGCAGGGCAGGAACACTGAAGCTTTCTTT,CASSLGQGRNTEAFF
-,TRBJ2-7,TRBV6-5,TRBD2,TGTGCCAGCAGTTACCCGACGGGAGGGTCCGAGCAGTACTTC,CASSYPTGGSEQYF
-,TRBJ1-2,TRBV15,TRBD1,TGTGCCACCAGCAGAGGAAGGGACAGAACCGACCCTAACTATGGCTACACCTTC,CATSRGRDRTDPNYGYTF
-,TRBJ1-6,TRBV19,-,TGTGCCAGTACCCCCCCCGGGGGTTCACCCCTCCACTTT,CASTPPGGSPLHF
few,TRBJ2-1,TRBV7-3,-,TGTGCCAGCAGCATCCACCAGGACAATGAGCAGTTCTTC,CASSIHQDNEQFF
-,TRBJ1-2,TRBV5-6,TRBD1,TGTGCCAGCAGCTTAGTCCCGGGACAGGGCCGCTATGGCTACACCTTC,CASSLVPGQGRYGYTF
-,TRBJ1-1,TRBV6-5,-,TGTGCCAGCAGCCCCCTACAGGGAGGGGCTGAAGCTTTCTTT,CASSPLQGGAEAFF
-,TRBJ1-1,TRBV2,TRBD1,TGTGCCAGCACTTTCGAACAGGGGGCTCTCCTCAGGGCTTTCTTT,CASTFEQGALLRAFF
-,TRBJ1-2,TRBV30,-,TGTGCCTGGAGTGTAGGCCTCGGAGACTACACCTTC,CAWSVGLGDYTF
-,TRBJ1-1,TRBV14,-,TGTGCCAGCAGCCCCCTCCGGAACACTGAAGCTTTCTTT,CASSPLRNTEAFF
-,TRBJ1-2,TRBV19,-,TGTGCCAGTAGTCCGGGAGCCAGCGCATATGGCTACACCTTC,CASSPGASAYGYTF
-,TRBJ2-3,TRBV7-2,TRBD2,TGTGCCAGCACTCCCGGGACTAGCCTACTAAATACGCAGTATTTT,CASTPGTSLLNTQYF
-,TRBJ2-7,TRBV7-2,TRBD2,TGTGCCAGCACCCTGTCTAGCGGGGGGGCCTACGAGCAGTACTTC,CASTLSSGGAYEQYF
-,TRBJ2-7,TRBV9,-,TGTGCCAGCAGCCCCCGCTCTTACAGCCACGAGCAGTACTTC,CASSPRSYSHEQYF
-,TRBJ2-2,TRBV18,TRBD2,TGTGCCAGCTCACCGTTATTAGCGGGAGTAACCGGGGAGCTGTTTTTT,CASSPLLAGVTGELFF
-,TRBJ2-7,TRBV27,TRBD2,TGTGCCAGCAGTCAGGGACTAGCGGGACCCTACGAGCAGTACTTC,CASSQGLAGPYEQYF
-,TRBJ1-4,TRBV18,-,TGTGCCAGCTCACCACCGGACAGCGTTCCCATGTCGGGTGAAAAACTGTTTTTT,CASSPPDSVPMSGEKLFF
few,TRBJ2-7,TRBV4-3,-,TGCGCCAGCAGCCAAGAAGGCAGGGGGGTCGACGAGCAGTACTTC,CASSQEGRGVDEQYF
-,TRBJ2-1,TRBV2,-,TGTGCCAGCAGGGGGTCAGCGGCTTCCTACAATGAGCAGTTCTTC,CASRGSAASYNEQFF
-,TRBJ1-1,TRBV28,-,TGTGCCAGCAGTACAGGGAACACTGAAGCTTTCTTT,CASSTGNTEAFF
-,TRBJ2-7,TRBV10-2,TRBD1,TGCGCCAGCAGTGACCCCTCAGACAGGGGGACCCTCTACGAGCAGTACTTC,CASSDPSDRGTLYEQYF
-,TRBJ2-7,TRBV5-4,-,TGTGCCAGCAGCTTGGGTCCCGACGAGCAGTACTTC,CASSLGPDEQYF
-,TRBJ1-5,TRBV5-6,-,TGTGCCAGCAGCCGGTCCTACGACAATCAGCCCCAGCATTTT,CASSRSYDNQPQHF
-,TRBJ2-7,TRBV5-8,TRBD2,TGTGCCAGCAGCTTTAAGCGGGGAACCCTCCCCTACGAGCAGTACTTC,CASSFKRGTLPYEQYF
once,TRBJ2-5,TRBV28,TRBD1,TGTGCCAGCAGTTCCGGGACAGGGTACCAAGAGACCCAGTACTTC,CASSSGTGYQETQYF
-,TRBJ2-2,TRBV6-5,-,TGTGCCAGCAATGGAATGGGGAGATTGGAGCTGTTTTTT,CASNGMGRLELFF
-,TRBJ2-7,TRBV4-2,-,TGTGCCAGCAGCCAAGGACAGATTCAAACCTACGAGCAGTACTTC,CASSQGQIQTYEQYF
-,TRBJ2-7,TRBV10-1,-,TGCGCCAGCAGTGAGCAGTTCGACTACGAGCAGTACTTC,CASSEQFDYEQYF
-,TRBJ1-2,TRBV28,TRBD1,TGTGCCAGCAGTTTAAGTGGGCTTGGCGGTGAGGGGACAGGCGGGTCCAACTATGGCTACACCTTC,CASSLSGLGGEGTGGSNYGYTF
once,TRBJ1-5,TRBV6-5,-,TGTGCCAGCAGGAACTCAGGGATCGGCAATCAGCCCCAGCATTTT,CASRNSGIGNQPQHF
-,TRBJ1-5,TRBV11-2,TRBD1,TGTGCCAGCAGCTTCAGGGGGCGTTCCAATCAGCCCCAGCATTTT,CASSFRGRSNQPQHF
-,TRBJ2-7,TRBV30,TRBD1,TGTGCCTGGAGTGCGGGGACAGGGTTCTACGAGCAGTACTTC,CAWSAGTGFYEQYF
few,TRBJ1-1,TRBV20-1,-,TGCAGTGCTCTTACAGGGAAAGGAGCTTTCTTT,CSALTGKGAFF
few,TRBJ2-6,TRBV5-8,-,TGTGCCAGCAGCTTGTTAGGGGCAGGGCTCTCTGGGGCCAACGTCCTGACTTTC,CASSLLGAGLSGANVLTF